Each of the 27 T cell receptor beta chains below was sequenced from the same sample in a study of control samples from healthy donors and cancer patients. Assay used: immunoSEQ multiplex PCR; TCRdb lists only in-frame clones, some missing. The sample shows 100,000 to 150,000 clones, around 90% of them seen only once. The sequencing sample was made of blood. Every receptor here comes from a man between 40 and 49 years old in good health.

This clone was observed once. The rearrangement uses TRBV6-5 and TRBJ1-3; a weak D match, TRBD1 (5 bases). The germline gives CDR1 MNHEY, CDR2 SVGAGI. Trimming took 5 bases from V and 1 from J, leaving 12 bases between them. CDR3 length: 15 residues. The CDR3 sequence: CASSRSQGSGNTIYF. The DNA for the CDR3 is TGTGCCAGCAGTCGAAGTCAGGGATCTGGAAACACCATATATTTT.

This clone was counted a single time. The V and J genes are TRBV15 and TRBJ2-5; D not resolved. Looked up from germline, CDR1 is LNHNV and CDR2 is YYDKDF (reference sequence). The CDR3 loop spans 15 amino acids. Trimming removed 1 base at V and 4 bases at J, with 13 bases between. The CDR3, as DNA: TGTGCCACCAGCAGAGCAACCGGCTGGGGAGAGACCCAGTACTTC. It is translated as CATSRATGWGETQYF.

There are a few counts of this clone. This chain connects TRBV5-4 to TRBJ1-5; no reliable D call. The CDR3 sequence is 12 residues long. The germline V gene encodes CDR1 SGHNT and CDR2 YYREEE (reference sequence). Trimming removed 2 bases at V and 7 bases at J, with 7 bases between. The CDR3 sequence: CASSFPGQPQHF. CDR3 nucleotides: TGTGCCAGCAGCTTTCCGGGACAGCCCCAGCATTTT. Using reference TRBV5-4 and TRBJ1-5 for the parts outside the CDR3, the full variable domain is ETGVTQSPTHLIKTRGQQVTLRCSSQSGHNTVSWYQQALGQGPQFIFQYYREEENGRGNFPPRFSGLQFPNYSSELNVNALELDDSALYLCASSFPGQPQHFGDGTRLSIL.

In this sample, this clone turned up once. This chain links TRBV3-1 (or the pseudogene TRBV3-2) with TRBJ2-2; D unresolved. This CDR3 has 12 amino acids. Germline lookup yields CDR1 LGHDT and CDR2 YNNKEL (reference sequence). The ends were cut back, 3 bases at V and 5 bases at J, with 4 bases in the middle. CDR3 sequence reads: CASSHSTGELFF. CDR3 DNA: TGTGCCAGCAGCCATTCTACCGGGGAGCTGTTTTTT.

The chain employs TRBV5-6 and TRBJ2-7; D unresolved. V was clipped by 0 bases and J by 6 bases, with 7 bases between them. From germline, CDR1 is SGHDT and CDR2 YYEEEE. The CDR3 covers 12 residues. The CDR3 sequence: CASSLGTLEQYF. As DNA, the CDR3 is TGTGCCAGCAGCTTGGGAACACTCGAGCAGTACTTC.

The J gene is TRBJ2-7, the V gene TRBV20-1; D not resolved. Between the trimmed V and J ends, which lost 3 bases and 3 bases, there was a span of 6 bases. Germline V gene data show CDR1 as DFQATT and CDR2 as SNEGSKA (reference sequence). This CDR3 spans 11 amino acids. The CDR3 here is CSASLGYEQYF. CDR3 DNA sequence: TGCAGTGCTAGTCTCGGCTACGAGCAGTACTTC.

The chain carries TRBV5-4 and TRBJ1-2; possible D gene TRBD1, 6 bases. The germline V and J ends were trimmed by 6 bases and 8 bases, with 17 bases remaining between them. The V gene's germline CDR1 is SGHNT and CDR2 YYREEE (reference sequence). CDR3 length: 13 amino acids. CDR3 DNA: TGTGCCAGCACTACAGGGTTGGTGGACGGCTACACCTTC. Translation gives CASTTGLVDGYTF.

This chain uses TRBV5-1 with TRBJ1-2; TRBD1 aligns across 8 bases. V was clipped by 4 bases and J by 7 bases; unmatched bases: 6. The CDR3 is 13 residues long. Germline V gene lookup returns CDR1 SGHRS and CDR2 YFSETQ. The CDR3: CASSQDRVRGYTF. The CDR3 DNA sequence: TGCGCCAGCAGCCAGGACAGGGTTCGTGGCTACACCTTC.

The J gene is TRBJ2-7, the V gene TRBV5-1; TRBD2 might be the D (6 bases). The germline V and J ends were trimmed by 4 bases and 2 bases, with 16 bases remaining between them. From germline, CDR1 is SGHRS and CDR2 YFSETQ. This CDR3 is built from 15 residues. The CDR3 bases are TGCGCCAGCAGCCTCCGACGGAGGGGACCCTACGAGCAGTACTTC. It yields the protein CASSLRRRGPYEQYF.

Comment on this clone: The same CDR3 is also encoded by other DNA sequences in this sample. The chain couples TRBV19 to TRBJ1-2; a possible D gene is TRBD1 (6 bases). CDR1 is LNHDA, CDR2 SQIVND, per germline (reference sequence). Trimming cost V 1 base and J 7 bases, with 10 bases left between them. There are 13 residues in the CDR3. Here the CDR3 DNA reads TGTGCCAGTAGTATAGGGACAGTTCCTGGCTACACCTTC. Translating gives CASSIGTVPGYTF.

This rearrangement joins TRBV19 to TRBJ2-5; D perhaps matches TRBD2 (5 bases). This CDR3 has 15 residues. Germline V gene data show CDR1 as LNHDA and CDR2 as SQIVND (reference sequence). Between the trimmed V and J ends, which lost 5 bases and 4 bases, there was a span of 17 bases. The CDR3 here is CASSQPSHRSETQYF. In DNA, the CDR3 is TGTGCCAGTAGTCAACCTAGCCACCGTTCAGAGACCCAGTACTTC.

V and J are TRBV18 and TRBJ2-5; D is perhaps TRBD1 or TRBD2 (5 bases each). Germline V gene data show CDR1 as KGHSH and CDR2 as LQKENI. The V end lost 2 bases, the J end lost 5 bases, and 15 bases lay between the germline ends. The CDR3 is made up of 15 amino acids. CDR3 DNA sequence: TGTGCCAGCTCACCAGGGGGTCTGGGTGTCGAGACCCAGTACTTC. This encodes CASSPGGLGVETQYF.

This rearrangement joins TRBV27 to TRBJ2-1; 7 nucleotides match TRBD1. This CDR3 has 15 amino acids. The ends lost 3 bases at V and 5 bases at J; junction bases unmatched: 7. Germline CDR1 and CDR2: MNHEY and SMNVEV (reference sequence). As DNA, the CDR3 is TGTGCCAGCAGTTTGAGGACAGGTTTGGACAATGAGCAGTTCTTC. This gives the protein CASSLRTGLDNEQFF.

The rearrangement joins TRBV2 to TRBJ1-2; possibly TRBD1 for D (5 bases). V was shortened by 7 bases and J by 7 bases, with 19 bases between the two germline ends. The CDR3 is 14 residues long. The germline gives CDR1 SNHLY, CDR2 FYNNEI. The CDR3 bases are TGTGCCAGCACCGCGGGGACGGCGGAGGGTGGCTACACCTTC. Its protein is CASTAGTAEGGYTF.

The chain is built from TRBV9 and TRBJ2-5, with D perhaps matching TRBD1 (7 bases). With 2 bases removed from V and 4 bases from J, the gap between germline ends came to 18 bases. The germline gives CDR1 SGDLS, CDR2 YYNGEE. There are 16 residues in the CDR3. The CDR3 DNA is TGTGCCAGCAGCGTTGGGCCAGGGGGGCCCCCAGAGACCCAGTACTTC. Protein product: CASSVGPGGPPETQYF.

This rearrangement joins TRBV5-4 to TRBJ2-5; D uncertain. CDR1 SGHNT and CDR2 YYREEE come from the germline V gene (reference sequence). The V end lost 4 bases, the J end lost 5 bases, and 12 bases lay between the germline ends. The CDR3 contains 13 residues. The CDR3 sequence: CASSENRKETQYF. In nucleotides, the CDR3 is TGTGCCAGCAGCGAAAATAGGAAGGAGACCCAGTACTTC.

This clone was detected only once. The chain joins TRBV13 to TRBJ2-1, with 10 bases fitting TRBD2. This CDR3 is built from 18 residues. Trimming removed 0 bases from V and 4 bases from J; junction bases left unmatched: 9. Germline CDR1 reads PRHDT; CDR2 reads FYEKMQ (reference sequence). This CDR3 is CASSLGLRDSGGYNEQFF. Here the CDR3 DNA reads TGTGCCAGCAGCTTAGGCCTAAGGGATAGCGGGGGGTACAATGAGCAGTTCTTC. Based on the CDR3 plus reference TRBV13 and TRBJ2-1, the full variable domain is AAGVIQSPRHLIKEKRETATLKCYPIPRHDTVYWYQQGPGQDPQFLISFYEKMQSDKGSIPDRFSAQQFSDYHSELNMSSLELGDSALYFCASSLGLRDSGGYNEQFFGPGTRLTVL.

V is TRBV6-1 and J is TRBJ1-4; D is uncertain. From germline, CDR1 is MNHNS and CDR2 SASEGT. CDR3 length equals 13 residues. V dropped 2 bases and J dropped 11 bases, with 12 bases sitting between them. The CDR3 spells CASSELGGYKLFF. The CDR3 coding sequence is TGTGCCAGCAGTGAACTAGGAGGGTACAAACTGTTTTTT.

The gene calls are TRBV6-5 and TRBJ1-2; 8 bases align to TRBD1. After removal of 4 bases from V and 9 bases from J, the junction contained 4 bases not matched to a gene. The CDR3 runs to 12 residues. Germline V lookup: CDR1 MNHEY, CDR2 SVGAGI. CDR3 nucleotide sequence: TGTGCCAGCAGTTTGGACAGGGAACGCTACACCTTC. Protein sequence: CASSLDRERYTF.

For this clone: At the DNA level, this CDR3 is encoded by other sequences in the same sample as well. CDR3 loop: CASSLGGLGRTSSYNEQFF. The CDR3 region has the DNA TGTGCCAGCAGCTTGGGAGGTTTGGGCAGGACTAGCTCCTACAATGAGCAGTTCTTC. The chain couples TRBV11-3 to TRBJ2-1, with 7 bases identical to TRBD2. The CDR3 totals 19 residues. In germline, CDR1 is SGHNT, CDR2 YENEEA. Germline trimming cut 3 bases from V and 0 bases from J; bases unmatched to any gene: 14.

The V and J genes are TRBV7-9 and TRBJ1-2; no definite D call. V shed 4 bases and J shed 2 bases, with 8 bases lying between them. The CDR3 length is 13 residues. CDR1 and CDR2 (germline): SEHNR, FQNEAQ (reference sequence). CDR3: CASSSNMNYGYTF. The DNA for the CDR3 is TGTGCCAGCAGCTCGAACATGAACTATGGCTACACCTTC. The full variable domain, in which reference TRBV7-9 and TRBJ1-2 provide the parts outside the CDR3, is DTGVSQNPRHKITKRGQNVTFRCDPISEHNRLYWYRQTLGQGPEFLTYFQNEAQLEKSRLLSDRFSAERPKGSFSTLEIQRTEQGDSAMYLCASSSNMNYGYTFGSGTRLTVV.

The gene calls are TRBV10-3 and TRBJ2-3; D is perhaps TRBD2 (5 bases). CDR1 and CDR2 from the germline V gene are ENHRY and SYGVKD. This CDR3 spans 13 amino acids. V gave up 4 bases and J gave up 4 bases, with 9 bases separating them. The CDR3 nucleotides are TGTGCCATCAGTGCCATGGAGGCAGATACGCAGTATTTT. Its protein product is CAISAMEADTQYF.

This clone was seen only a few times. This chain connects TRBV30 to TRBJ1-4; D remains unclear. Germline values: CDR1 GTSNPN, CDR2 SVGIG (reference sequence). Deletions cut 3 bases from V and 0 bases from J, with 14 bases between. The CDR3 contains 16 residues. As DNA, the CDR3 is TGTGCCTGGAGCTTAGGAGGGATTGCAACTAATGAAAAACTGTTTTTT. Residues: CAWSLGGIATNEKLFF.

The chain employs TRBV5-6 and TRBJ2-7; 7 bases fit TRBD1. The germline gives CDR1 SGHDT, CDR2 YYEEEE. V gave up 4 bases and J gave up 3 bases; unmatched junction bases: 7. CDR3 length: 14 residues. CDR3 DNA sequence: TGTGCCAGCAGCCACGACAGGGAGCACTACGAGCAGTACTTC. Protein sequence: CASSHDREHYEQYF.

The V and J genes are TRBV25-1 and TRBJ2-3; no clear D gene. The V end was cut by 6 bases, the J end by 6 bases, with 19 bases between. Germline CDR1 is MGHDK and CDR2 is SYGVNS. This CDR3 is built from 15 residues. The CDR3 loop is CASSDPGQITDTQYF. The DNA of the CDR3 is TGTGCCAGCAGCGACCCCGGGCAGATAACTGATACGCAGTATTTT.

The chain is built from TRBV9 and TRBJ2-7; a possible D gene is TRBD1 (6 bases). Trimming left V 0 bases short and J 1 base short, with 14 bases between. This CDR3 has 16 residues. Germline CDR1 is SGDLS and CDR2 is YYNGEE. CDR3 nucleotides: TGTGCCAGCAGCGTAGCCGGGGACACCAAATCCTACGAGCAGTACTTC. Its translation is CASSVAGDTKSYEQYF.

The V call is TRBV30, the J call TRBJ1-5; 8 bases map to TRBD1. Trimming cost V 3 bases and J 6 bases; bases outside gene matches: 4. Germline V gives CDR1 GTSNPN, CDR2 SVGIG (reference sequence). The length of the CDR3 is 13 residues. The CDR3 sequence: CAWSLQGGQPQHF. CDR3 bases: TGTGCCTGGAGCCTACAGGGGGGTCAGCCCCAGCATTTT.